The 20 T cell receptor beta chains reported below all come from one sample, sequenced in a study of OX40 agonist ivuxolimab in advanced cancers. Only in-frame clones appear in the TCRdb table, and some are missing; sequencing was by immunoSEQ multiplex PCR. The sample shows roughly 80,000 clones, around 86% of them seen only once. The sample consisted of CD4+ or CD8+ T cells sorted from blood, taken in a trial of the OX40 agonist ivuxolimab. These receptors all stem from an adult with an advanced solid tumor such as melanoma, head and neck, liver or kidney cancer.

Here the CDR3 reads CAWSRVNTEAFF. The CDR3, as DNA: TGTGCCTGGAGTCGGGTGAACACTGAAGCTTTCTTT. This sequence joins TRBV30 and TRBJ1-1; D remains unclear. CDR3 length: 12 residues. Per germline, CDR1 GTSNPN and CDR2 SVGIG (reference sequence). V was trimmed by 2 bases and J by 0 bases, leaving 4 bases between them.

This clone has only a few counts. V and J are TRBV6-5 and TRBJ2-3, with D perhaps matching TRBD1 (5 bases). Germline CDR1 MNHEY, CDR2 SVGAGI. The CDR3 runs to 13 residues. Trimming took 2 bases from V and 3 from J, leaving 6 bases between them. CDR3 sequence reads: CASSYPGTDTQYF. The CDR3 DNA reads as TGTGCCAGCAGTTACCCAGGGACAGATACGCAGTATTTT.

J is TRBJ2-1 and V is TRBV10-3; the match to TRBD2 covers 8 bases. Trimming at V came to 11 bases and at J to 3 bases, leaving 6 bases not matched to a gene. The CDR3 loop spans 13 amino acids. In germline, CDR1 is ENHRY, CDR2 SYGVKD. CDR3: CAVSGTSYNEQFF. CDR3 DNA sequence: TGTGCCGTCTCCGGGACTAGCTACAATGAGCAGTTCTTC.

The chain uses TRBV28 and TRBJ1-5; TRBD1 is a possible D gene (6 bases). Germline-derived CDR1 and CDR2 are MDHEN and SYDVKM. V lost 4 bases and J lost 6, with 22 bases in between. The CDR3 is 17 residues long. CDR3 nucleotide sequence: TGTGCCAGCAGTTCGGCAACAGGGTGGGGAAGAAGTCAGCCCCAGCATTTT. This sequence encodes CASSSATGWGRSQPQHF.

The chain links TRBV9 to TRBJ2-3; no definite D call. Trimming took off 4 bases at V and 6 bases at J, with 15 bases between the two ends. CDR3 size: 14 residues. Germline V lookup: CDR1 SGDLS, CDR2 YYNGEE. CDR3 DNA: TGTGCCAGCAGCCCCCAACCGCGGAAGGATACGCAGTATTTT. As protein: CASSPQPRKDTQYF.

The CDR3 here is CASSSDRGSNQPQHF. The CDR3 nucleotides read TGTGCCAGCAGTTCGGACAGGGGGAGCAATCAGCCCCAGCATTTT. The J gene is TRBJ1-5, the V gene TRBV6-5; 10 positions agree with TRBD1. This CDR3 spans 15 amino acids. Unmatched junction bases numbered 1, after V lost 4 bases and J lost 1 base. Germline V lookup: CDR1 MNHEY, CDR2 SVGAGI.

The chain employs TRBV4-3 and TRBJ2-1; 7 bases align to TRBD2. This CDR3 spans 16 amino acids. Per germline, CDR1 LGHNA and CDR2 YSLEER. Trimming cost V 1 base and J 3 bases; bases outside gene matches: 6. The CDR3 coding sequence is TGCGCCAGCAGCCAAGGTCCAGGCGGGAGCTACAATGAGCAGTTCTTC. Amino acid sequence: CASSQGPGGSYNEQFF.

The table lists this clone with a few counts. This sequence joins TRBV6-1 and TRBJ1-5; perhaps TRBD1 as D (5 bases). The CDR3 totals 13 residues. V was trimmed by 11 bases and J by 1 base, leaving 12 bases between them. Germline values: CDR1 MNHNS, CDR2 SASEGT. CDR3 in DNA: TGTGCCGGCGGCAGGGAGAGCAATCAGCCCCAGCATTTT. Amino acids: CAGGRESNQPQHF.

The V gene is TRBV28, the J gene TRBJ1-2; a weak D match, TRBD1 (5 bases). V was shortened by 5 bases and J by 2 bases, with 15 bases between the two germline ends. CDR1 is MDHEN, CDR2 SYDVKM, per germline. This CDR3 spans 15 amino acids. The CDR3 DNA follows: TGTGCCAGCAGTCTCCTCCGGGGGGAGAACTATGGCTACACCTTC. This codes for CASSLLRGENYGYTF.

The rearrangement uses TRBV28 and TRBJ2-7; D unresolved. The germline V gene encodes CDR1 MDHEN and CDR2 SYDVKM. V was trimmed by 6 bases and J by 3 bases, leaving 6 bases between them. The CDR3 has 11 residues. The CDR3 sequence: CASSRNYEQYV. CDR3 DNA: TGTGCCAGCAGCCGAAACTACGAGCAGTACGTC.

The chain uses TRBV6-1 and TRBJ1-4; tentatively, D is TRBD1 (5 bases). The germline V and J ends were trimmed by 6 bases and 7 bases, with 15 bases remaining between them. Germline V gene sequence: CDR1 MNHNS, CDR2 SASEGT. The CDR3 totals 14 residues. Written as DNA, the CDR3 is TGTGCCAGCAGGCCAGGGCCACGGGTTGAAAAACTGTTTTTT. Translation gives CASRPGPRVEKLFF.

This chain uses TRBV6-6 with TRBJ1-1, with 9 nucleotides matching TRBD1. The ends lost 2 bases at V and 1 base at J; junction bases unmatched: 2. Germline CDR1 MNHNY, CDR2 SVGAGI (reference sequence). The CDR3 spans 15 residues. The CDR3 nucleotides read TGTGCCAGCAGTTACCTACAGGGGGCGAACACTGAAGCTTTCTTT. Residues: CASSYLQGANTEAFF.

This chain uses TRBV20-1 with TRBJ1-5; no definite D call. Germline values: CDR1 DFQATT, CDR2 SNEGSKA (reference sequence). The CDR3 runs 11 residues. The V and J ends lost 6 bases and 11 bases respectively, with 14 bases between them. The CDR3 here is CSAAVGGTQHF. The CDR3 nucleotides read TGCAGTGCCGCCGTGGGAGGGACCCAGCATTTT.

In its sample, this clone was seen once. The chain joins TRBV18 to TRBJ2-3; tentative D call: TRBD1 (5 bases). Trimming stripped 3 bases from V and 6 bases from J, with 16 bases between. CDR3 size: 15 residues. CDR1 and CDR2 from the germline V gene are KGHSH and LQKENI. The DNA for the CDR3 is TGTGCCAGCTCACCGAGTTTGGGGCAGGTGGATACGCAGTATTTT. It codes for CASSPSLGQVDTQYF.

Comment on this clone: At the DNA level, this CDR3 is encoded by other sequences in the same sample as well. The J gene is TRBJ1-2, the V gene TRBV30; 7 bases agree with TRBD1. Germline V gene sequence: CDR1 GTSNPN, CDR2 SVGIG (reference sequence). The CDR3 loop spans 12 amino acids. The junction had 2 bases not matched to a gene; V was cut back by 2 bases and J by 5 bases. Here the CDR3 reads CAWSKGAYGYTF. The CDR3, as DNA: TGTGCCTGGAGTAAGGGGGCATATGGCTACACCTTC.

The chain combines TRBV6-4 with TRBJ1-2; 11 positions agree with TRBD1. V dropped 0 bases and J dropped 5; count of bases not matched to a gene: 2. The CDR3 length is 15 residues. Germline V gene sequence: CDR1 MRHNA, CDR2 SNTAGT. The chain's CDR3 is CASSDSGDRGYGYTF. The DNA of the CDR3 is TGTGCCAGCAGTGACTCAGGGGACAGGGGGTATGGCTACACCTTC.

This chain connects TRBV27 to TRBJ2-3; the D gene is possibly TRBD1 (5 bases). CDR1 MNHEY and CDR2 SMNVEV come from the germline V gene (reference sequence). This CDR3 spans 15 amino acids. Trimming left V 8 bases short and J 1 base short, with 16 bases between. CDR3 bases: TGTGCCAGCCGTAGGGGTTATGTTGGCACAGATACGCAGTATTTT. Encoded protein: CASRRGYVGTDTQYF.

This chain links TRBV2 with TRBJ1-2; 9 bases map to TRBD1. There are 13 residues in the CDR3. V dropped 6 bases and J dropped 7; count of bases not matched to a gene: 6. CDR1 is SNHLY, CDR2 FYNNEI, per germline. The CDR3 nucleotides read TGTGCCAGCAGCACGGACAGGGGCCGTGGCTACACCTTC. It specifies CASSTDRGRGYTF.

The chain combines TRBV28 with TRBJ1-4; D unclear. This CDR3 region has 16 residues. Germline V gene lookup returns CDR1 MDHEN and CDR2 SYDVKM. Trimming pared 4 bases from V and 6 bases from J, leaving 18 bases between. The CDR3 loop is CASSSHPSGWDEKLFF. Here the CDR3 DNA reads TGTGCCAGCAGTTCCCACCCTTCGGGGTGGGATGAAAAACTGTTTTTT.

A few counts support this clone. The chain combines TRBV10-3 with TRBJ1-1; no definite D call. The CDR3 covers 13 residues. The V end lost 5 bases, the J end lost 1 base, and 8 bases lay between the germline ends. Looked up from germline, CDR1 is ENHRY and CDR2 is SYGVKD. This chain's CDR3 is CAISTLGNTEAFF. The DNA of the CDR3 is TGTGCCATCAGTACACTGGGGAACACTGAAGCTTTCTTT.